The rows below give T cell receptor beta chains drawn from one sample of a study of CD8 T cells in Susac syndrome. A single record per CDR3 protein comes from TCRdb applying MiXCR to the immunoSEQ multiplex PCR reads. The data hold 190,000 or so distinct CDR3 sequences, with around 96% observed a single time. Sequenced input: CD4+ T cells from PBMCs. These receptors came from a human donor with multiple sclerosis. CDR3s include the opening cysteine and the closing phenylalanine or tryptophan. Each record gives: V gene, clone size, J gene, D gene, CDR3 DNA, CDR3 protein. A D gene is named only where the DNA matches it firmly. Clone size, where shown, is once, few, many, or a class for clones that have expanded.

TRBV12-3/TRBV12-4	.	TRBJ2-1	.	TGTGCCAGCACCCTAGCAGGCCGGGGTGAGCAGTTCTTC	CASTLAGRGEQFF
TRBV10-3	.	TRBJ2-7	.	TGTGCCATCAGTGACCCTTCGGGGATTGAGCGGGTGGCCTACGAGCAGTACTTC	CAISDPSGIERVAYEQYF
TRBV27	.	TRBJ1-1	TRBD1	TGTGCCAGCAGTTTATTCGCAGGGGGGACCACTGAAGCTTTCTTT	CASSLFAGGTTEAFF
TRBV18	.	TRBJ2-3	.	TGTGCCAGCTCCTCTTCGCATTCTAGCACAGATACGCAGTATTTT	CASSSSHSSTDTQYF
TRBV12-3/TRBV12-4	.	TRBJ1-1	.	TGTGCCAGCAGTTCTAACTTGGGCACTGAAGCTTTCTTT	CASSSNLGTEAFF
TRBV3-1	.	TRBJ2-7	.	TGTGCCAGCAGCCCGGTACAGATCTCCTACGAGCAGTACTTC	CASSPVQISYEQYF
TRBV9	.	TRBJ1-2	TRBD1	TGTGCCAGCAGCGGACAGGGGGCGGGTGGCTACACCTTC	CASSGQGAGGYTF
TRBV29-1	.	TRBJ2-4	TRBD2	TGCAGCGTTGAAGATCCGCGGGAGGGGAGAAACATTCAGTACTTC	CSVEDPREGRNIQYF
TRBV30	.	TRBJ1-1	.	TGTGCCTCAATCCAGGGGATGAACACTGAAGCTTTCTTT	CASIQGMNTEAFF
TRBV3-1	.	TRBJ1-5	.	TGTGCCAGCAGCCAAGAGATGGGGTCCAATCAGCCCCAGCATTTT	CASSQEMGSNQPQHF
TRBV9	.	TRBJ1-2	.	TGTGCCAGCAGCCCATCCGGGACACTGGGTGGCTACACCTTC	CASSPSGTLGGYTF
TRBV3-1	.	TRBJ2-7	.	TGTGCCAGCAGGCCGTGGAGGGGCTACGAGCAGTACTTC	CASRPWRGYEQYF
TRBV4-1	.	TRBJ2-1	TRBD2	TGCGCCAGCAGCCAAGAGAAGGAACTAGCGGGCAATGAGCAGTTCTTC	CASSQEKELAGNEQFF
TRBV9	once	TRBJ1-2	.	TGTGCCAGCAGCCCCGAAACCCACTATGGCTACACCTTC	CASSPETHYGYTF
TRBV15	.	TRBJ2-3	.	TGTGCCACCAGCAGAGACCTGCTAGCCAACACAGATACGCAGTATTTT	CATSRDLLANTDTQYF
TRBV29-1	.	TRBJ1-5	.	TGCAGCGTTGTAAACGGGAACCTCAATCAGCCCCAGCATTTT	CSVVNGNLNQPQHF
TRBV30	.	TRBJ1-2	.	TGTGCCTGGAGCGCCGGCGGGGGATCCACCTTC	CAWSAGGGSTF
TRBV12-3/TRBV12-4	.	TRBJ2-3	.	TGTGCCAGCAGTATTAGGGTTACAGATACGCAGTATTTT	CASSIRVTDTQYF
TRBV2	.	TRBJ2-7	.	TGTGCCAGCAGTGACGGGGGACGGGCCTCCTACGAGCAGTACTTC	CASSDGGRASYEQYF
TRBV20-1	.	TRBJ2-5	.	TGCAGTGCTACCGGAGGGCTGGAGACCCAGTACTTC	CSATGGLETQYF
TRBV7-9	.	TRBJ2-3	.	TGTGCCAGCAGCTTAGCGCAAGATACGCAGTATTTT	CASSLAQDTQYF
TRBV3-1	.	TRBJ2-7	.	TGTGCCAGCAGCCAAGATTTATCACAGGGCGACGAGCAGTACTTC	CASSQDLSQGDEQYF
TRBV12-5	.	TRBJ1-1	.	TGTGCTAGTGGTTCTTCCCCCCCGGGAAGAGCTTTCTTT	CASGSSPPGRAFF
TRBV29-1	.	TRBJ2-7	TRBD1	TGCAGCGTCTGGACAGGTCGGTACGAGCAGTACTTC	CSVWTGRYEQYF
TRBV20-1	.	TRBJ2-7	TRBD2	TGCAGTGCTAGGGGGAGACTAGCGGGTACGGATCCCTACGAGCAGTACTTC	CSARGRLAGTDPYEQYF
TRBV6-5	.	TRBJ2-1	TRBD1	TGTGCCAGCAGTTCCCTTCTGACAGGGGGGTTTAGGAATGAGCAGTTCTTC	CASSSLLTGGFRNEQFF
TRBV6-5	.	TRBJ2-5	.	TGTGCCAGCAGTTCCCTCGGTGACAGCCCGGAGACCCAGTACTTC	CASSSLGDSPETQYF
TRBV20-1	.	TRBJ2-1	.	TGCAGTGCTAGGGCTAAGGCGAGGAGTTACAATGAGCAGTTCTTC	CSARAKARSYNEQFF
TRBV6-6	.	TRBJ2-3	.	TGTGCCAGCACCCAAAGGGCTACAGATACGCAGTATTTT	CASTQRATDTQYF